This T cell receptor (beta chain) emerged from a study of technical replicates of blood from a few donors. Deletions cut 3 bases from V and 1 base from J, with 14 bases between. Germline V lookup: CDR1 SQVTM, CDR2 ANQGSEA. The CDR3 runs to 15 residues. Profiling relied on immunoSEQ multiplex PCR, and the TCRdb table lists in-frame clones only, not all of them. Of 70,000 to 85,000 clones in the sample, 97% were seen once. This sequence joins TRBV29-1 and TRBJ2-3, with D possibly matching TRBD1 (7 bases). This receptor was identified in a human donor in good health. The sequenced material came from T cells isolated from PBMCs. CDR3 residues: CSVEGGGGGTDTQYF. CDR3 bases: TGCAGCGTTGAGGGAGGAGGGGGCGGCACAGATACGCAGTATTTT.